In its sample, the clone carrying this T cell receptor (beta chain) is large (0.1 to 1%). As yet, its antigen is unknown. This sample is drawn from a study of CD8+ T cells in alopecia areata. Overall study results and limits: While patients received tofacitinib, many expanded lesional clones remained present in scalp and blood. Among the 100 top clones, expanded CD8+ clones, like scalp clonality, were significantly decreased by tofacitinib.

As for treatment: oral pan-JAK inhibitor, 5-10 mg twice daily. Researchers took lesional scalp punch biopsies and peripheral blood from people who were alopecia areata patients. V was trimmed by 8 bases and J by 8 bases, leaving 24 bases between them. Germline CDR1 SNHLY, CDR2 FYNNEI. The CDR3 runs 15 residues. RNA was extracted and reverse transcribed into cDNA as the sequencing template. Repertoires were generated with immunoSEQ multiplex PCR, while TCRdb's copy carries only in-frame clones and drops some. The sample includes 15,000 to 20,000 clones, 59% of them seen just once. V is TRBV2 and J is TRBJ1-2; possibly TRBD1 for D (6 bases). The sample in question was skin, obtained at week 4, from a patient treated with tofacitinib. The clonotype comes from a human donor with alopecia areata. DNA for the CDR3: TGTGCCAGCCACCAGACAGGCGACCCCTACACCGGCTACACCTTC. Translated, it gives CASHQTGDPYTGYTF.